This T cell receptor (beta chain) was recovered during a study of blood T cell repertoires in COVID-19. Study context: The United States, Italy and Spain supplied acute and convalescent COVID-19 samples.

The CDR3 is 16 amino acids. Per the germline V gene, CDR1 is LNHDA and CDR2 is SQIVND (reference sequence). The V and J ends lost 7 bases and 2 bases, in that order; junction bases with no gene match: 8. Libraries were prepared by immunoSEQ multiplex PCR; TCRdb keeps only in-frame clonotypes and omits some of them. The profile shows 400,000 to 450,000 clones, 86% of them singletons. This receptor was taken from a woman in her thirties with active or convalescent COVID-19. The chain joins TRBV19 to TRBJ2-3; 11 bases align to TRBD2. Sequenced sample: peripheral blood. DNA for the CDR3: TGTGCCAGTAACGCCATGGGACTAGCGGACACAGATACGCAGTATTTT. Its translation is CASNAMGLADTDTQYF. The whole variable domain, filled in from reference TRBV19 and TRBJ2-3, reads DGGITQSPKYLFRKEGQNVTLSCEQNLNHDAMYWYRQDPGQGLRLIYYSQIVNDFQKGDIAEGYSVSREKKESFPLTVTSAQKNPTAFYLCASNAMGLADTDTQYFGPGTRLTVL.